This T cell receptor (beta chain) was captured by sequencing in a study of blood T cell repertoires in COVID-19. Study information: PBMCs, B-cell-depleted T cells, or T cells provided the cDNA or gDNA that made up the material.

J was trimmed by 3 bases and V by 5 bases; bases with no gene match: 7. The germline V gene encodes CDR1 KGHSH and CDR2 LQKENI. The CDR3 runs 16 residues. How the authors handled the data: Reference gene primers were amplified, and this amplification served to estimate nucleated cell counts. Method: immunoSEQ multiplex PCR; TCRdb's copy keeps in-frame clones and lacks some. That table gives V, J and clone size, and the DNA gave D and trimming. Of fewer than 300,000 clones in the sample, approximately 91% were seen once. Enrollees, roughly 18 to 90 years old, lived in approximately 24 US areas. Cohorts were assigned according to the clinical history that participants reported.

The sequence was collected from a woman in her thirties or forties with acute COVID-19. The sample consisted of PBMCs or T cells enriched from blood (not recorded which). The genes are TRBV18 and TRBJ1-1; 12 bases agree with TRBD1. CDR3 DNA: TGTGCCAGCTCATCAATGGGGACAGGGGGCGACACTGAAGCTTTCTTT. This codes for CASSSMGTGGDTEAFF.